The next 23 T cell receptor beta chains were all read from a single sample in a study of blood T cells in healthy people across ages. A second 7 to 11 cycle PCR used barcoded and J-beta primers. TCRdb called the 5' RACE reads again in MiXCR, with one record for every CDR3 protein. The sample includes roughly 1.4 million distinct CDR3 sequences, around 59% of them seen just once. The sequenced sample was blood. These receptor sequences come from a man in his late teens or twenties in good health.

The V and J genes are TRBV2 and TRBJ2-7; D tentatively fits TRBD1 or TRBD2 (5 bases each). Deletions cut 3 bases from V and 0 bases from J, with 9 bases between. The CDR3 contains 14 residues. Per germline, CDR1 SNHLY and CDR2 FYNNEI. This CDR3 is CASSEGPSSYEQYF. Here the CDR3 DNA reads TGTGCCAGCAGTGAGGGACCGAGCTCCTACGAGCAGTACTTC.

This clonotype has only a few counts. CDR3 protein: CASSVFVEYEFGETQYF. The CDR3 DNA sequence: TGTGCCAGCAGCGTATTCGTCGAGTATGAATTTGGTGAGACCCAGTACTTC. The chain uses TRBV7-2 and TRBJ2-5, with unresolved D. This CDR3 has 17 residues. V was trimmed by 5 bases and J by 5 bases, leaving 24 bases between them. Germline V lookup: CDR1 SGHTA, CDR2 FQGNSA.

The chain joins TRBV6-1 to TRBJ2-4; D is ambiguous. The DNA end lines up better with TRBJ2-7; the J call may be wrong. CDR1 is MNHNS and CDR2 is SASEGT in the germline V gene. The CDR3 consists of 13 residues. CDR3 protein: CASSDLRIYEQYF. The CDR3 DNA reads as TGTGCCAGCAGTGATCTTAGAATCTACGAGCAGTACTTC.

In this sample, this clonotype turned up many times. The genes are TRBV6-4 and TRBJ2-1, with a weak D call TRBD2 (5 bases). CDR1 and CDR2 (germline): MRHNA, SNTAGT. Trimming took 5 bases from V and 7 from J, leaving 12 bases between them. CDR3 length: 13 amino acids. The CDR3 region has the DNA TGTGCCAGCAGTATAGCAGCGGAAAATGAGCAGTTCTTC. Translating gives CASSIAAENEQFF.

This clonotype was seen only a few times. This chain uses TRBV5-1 with TRBJ2-7, with 7 bases that match TRBD1. This CDR3 has 15 amino acids. V lost 4 bases, J lost 0 bases, and 7 bases stayed unmatched. Germline CDR1 SGHRS, CDR2 YFSETQ. The CDR3 spells CASSQGQVRSYEQYF. CDR3 bases: TGCGCCAGCAGCCAAGGACAGGTCCGCTCCTACGAGCAGTACTTC.

V and J are TRBV7-6 and TRBJ2-7; D is perhaps TRBD1 or TRBD2 (5 bases each). CDR1 and CDR2 from the germline V gene are SGHVS and FNYEAQ. Deletions cut 5 bases from V and 9 bases from J, with 17 bases between. The CDR3 length is 13 residues. CDR3 residues: CASSLVVSGRQYF. The CDR3 nucleotides read TGTGCCAGCAGCCTAGTGGTGTCAGGGAGGCAGTACTTC.

V is TRBV20-1 and J is TRBJ2-7; D ambiguous. The CDR3 is 13 residues long. The V and J ends lost 3 bases and 2 bases respectively, with 11 bases between them. Germline V CDR1 and CDR2: DFQATT, SNEGSKA (reference sequence). CDR3 DNA: TGCAGTGCTAGTGCGGCGTCCCCCTACGAGCAGTACTTC. Translated, it gives CSASAASPYEQYF.

The chain couples TRBV9 to TRBJ2-5; perhaps TRBD2 as D (5 bases). Between the trimmed V and J ends, which lost 0 bases and 2 bases, there was a span of 14 bases. The V gene's germline CDR1 is SGDLS and CDR2 YYNGEE. CDR3 length equals 16 residues. The CDR3 reads CASSVGTGITQETQYF. The CDR3 coding sequence is TGTGCCAGCAGCGTAGGGACGGGAATCACTCAAGAGACCCAGTACTTC.

The chain combines TRBV11-2 with TRBJ2-7; 7 bases are shared with TRBD1. Trimming cost V 4 bases and J 3 bases; bases outside gene matches: 6. The CDR3 is 14 residues long. The germline V gene has CDR1 SGHAT and CDR2 FQNNGV. CDR3: CASSSQGTHYEQYF. DNA for the CDR3: TGTGCCAGCAGCTCACAGGGGACCCACTACGAGCAGTACTTC.

The chain recombines TRBV6-5 with TRBJ2-1; 13 bases agree with TRBD2. The end of the DNA aligns better with TRBJ2-7, so the J call may be wrong. The CDR3 loop spans 15 amino acids. Germline values: CDR1 MNHEY, CDR2 SVGAGI. In nucleotides, the CDR3 is TGTGCCAGCACCCTACTAGCGGGAGGGTACAATGAGCAGTACTTC. It translates to CASTLLAGGYNEQYF.

This chain joins TRBV27 and TRBJ2-2, with a tentative D call TRBD2 (5 bases). Germline values: CDR1 MNHEY, CDR2 SMNVEV (reference sequence). V lost 5 bases, J lost 5 bases, and 18 bases lay in between. The CDR3 totals 16 residues. The chain's CDR3 is CASSHQRAWRTGELFF. The CDR3 DNA is TGTGCCAGCAGTCACCAGAGGGCCTGGCGGACCGGGGAGCTGTTTTTT.

The V gene is TRBV4-2, the J gene TRBJ2-1; possible D gene TRBD2, 5 bases. The CDR3 loop spans 13 amino acids. Germline loops: CDR1 LGHNA, CDR2 YNFKEQ. Trimming left V 4 bases short and J 8 bases short, with 12 bases between. CDR3 sequence: CASSPRTGYEQFF. The CDR3, as DNA: TGTGCCAGCAGCCCCCGGACTGGGTATGAGCAGTTCTTC.

The V gene is TRBV15, the J gene TRBJ2-4; 7 bases agree with TRBD1. The end of the DNA fits TRBJ2-7 better, so the J call may be wrong. This CDR3 has 14 residues. Germline CDR1 LNHNV, CDR2 YYDKDF (reference sequence). CDR3 protein: CATSEGGVMDEQYF. CDR3 sequence (DNA): TGTGCCACCAGCGAAGGGGGCGTAATGGACGAGCAGTACTTC.

V and J are TRBV6-5 and TRBJ1-2; D not resolved. Germline V gene data show CDR1 as MNHEY and CDR2 as SVGAGI. This CDR3 is 13 amino acids long. Trimming pared 6 bases from V and 2 bases from J, leaving 10 bases between. CDR3 DNA sequence: TGTGCCAGCAGCCGAAGACAAAACTATGGCTACACCTTC. It specifies CASSRRQNYGYTF.

The J gene is TRBJ2-5, the V gene TRBV6-1; the D is unclear. The J call may be in error: the DNA end matches TRBJ2-7 better. CDR1 is MNHNS and CDR2 is SASEGT in the germline V gene. This CDR3 comprises 15 residues. Written as DNA, the CDR3 is TGTGCCAGCAGTGACGGAACTTTAATTCTGTACGAGCAGTACTTC. Its protein is CASSDGTLILYEQYF.

This chain links TRBV9 with TRBJ2-7; a possible D gene is TRBD2 (5 bases). The CDR3 extends over 14 amino acids. Trimming took 3 bases from V and 2 from J, leaving 12 bases between them. CDR1 is SGDLS and CDR2 is YYNGEE in the germline V gene. The chain's CDR3 is CASSEEAEAYEQYF. The CDR3 DNA reads TGTGCCAGCAGCGAAGAAGCGGAGGCCTACGAGCAGTACTTC.

The rearrangement joins TRBV6-1 to TRBJ2-1; 10 bases are a match to TRBD1. There are 16 residues in the CDR3. The J segment lost 3 bases and the V segment lost 1 base, leaving 3 bases of the junction unmatched. CDR1 MNHNS and CDR2 SASEGT come from the germline V gene. The CDR3, as DNA: TGTGCCAGCAGTGAAGGGGACAGGGGAGGCTACAATGAGCAGTTCTTC. It translates to CASSEGDRGGYNEQFF.

The chain carries TRBV5-6 and TRBJ1-5; no definite D call. Germline V gene data show CDR1 as SGHDT and CDR2 as YYEEEE. CDR3 length: 17 residues. The V end lost 4 bases, the J end lost 5 bases, and 22 bases lay between the germline ends. The CDR3 protein is CASSLKLSGRGDQPQHF. CDR3 sequence (DNA): TGTGCCAGCAGCCTGAAGTTATCCGGGCGGGGTGATCAGCCCCAGCATTTT. The entire variable domain, with the rest obtained from reference TRBV5-6 and TRBJ1-5, is as follows: DAGVTQSPTHLIKTRGQQVTLRCSPKSGHDTVSWYQQALGQGPQFIFQYYEEEERQRGNFPDRFSGHQFPNYSSELNVNALLLGDSALYLCASSLKLSGRGDQPQHFGDGTRLSIL.

The chain is built from TRBV10-3 and TRBJ2-5, with a possible D match to TRBD2 (6 bases). TRBJ2-7 matches the DNA end more closely, so the J call is doubtful. CDR1 is ENHRY, CDR2 SYGVKD, per germline. The CDR3 is made up of 15 amino acids. CDR3 sequence reads: CAISESIAVAYEQYF. The CDR3 DNA sequence: TGTGCCATCAGTGAGTCGATAGCGGTGGCCTACGAGCAGTACTTC.

This rearrangement joins TRBV5-6 to TRBJ1-6, with D hard to call. Trimming shortened V by 4 bases and J by 7 bases, and 15 bases separated the two germline ends. CDR1 SGHDT and CDR2 YYEEEE come from the germline V gene. The CDR3 has 15 residues. CDR3 protein: CASSGHRAPNSPLHF. CDR3 nucleotide sequence: TGTGCCAGCAGCGGGCACCGGGCCCCGAATTCACCCCTCCACTTT.

This clonotype was seen more than once but under ten times. The chain employs TRBV27 and TRBJ2-7; D uncertain. Germline assignment: CDR1 MNHEY and CDR2 SMNVEV (reference sequence). Trimming pared 9 bases from V and 0 bases from J, leaving 15 bases between. This CDR3 spans 14 amino acids. CDR3 residues: CASSSLGSSYEQYF. CDR3 nucleotide sequence: TGTGCCAGTTCTTCACTCGGTAGCTCCTACGAGCAGTACTTC.

This rearrangement joins TRBV6-2 or TRBV6-3 to TRBJ2-3; D possibly uses TRBD1 or TRBD2 (6 bases each). The V gene lost 5 bases and the J gene lost 4 bases, with 16 bases spanning the gap. The CDR3 has 15 residues. CDR1 and CDR2 from the germline V gene are MNHEY and SVGEGT. Here the CDR3 reads CASSRGAGESDTQYF. The CDR3 DNA follows: TGTGCCAGCAGTCGCGGGGCAGGGGAGTCAGATACGCAGTATTTT.

The V gene is TRBV7-2, the J gene TRBJ1-1; TRBD1 agrees at 8 bases. Germline CDR1 SGHTA, CDR2 FQGNSA. This CDR3 comprises 17 residues. Germline trimming cut 3 bases from V and 5 bases from J; bases unmatched to any gene: 14. The CDR3 protein is CASSFPDSGGAGTEAFF. CDR3 coding DNA: TGTGCCAGCAGCTTTCCCGACTCAGGGGGCGCGGGAACTGAAGCTTTCTTT.